The rows below give T cell receptor beta chains drawn from one sample of a study of cytotoxic CD8 clonotypes in ibrutinib-treated CLL. Assay used: immunoSEQ multiplex PCR; TCRdb lists only in-frame clones, some missing. The repertoire has around 250,000 clones, 70% of them found once; the top ten carry 15% to 17%. Here the sequenced sample was PBMCs, taken after 24 months of ibrutinib treatment. Every receptor here comes from a human donor with chronic lymphocytic leukemia. CDR3s leave out the opening cysteine and the closing phenylalanine or tryptophan.

CDR3: ASNRLAGYNEQF; J: TRBJ2-1; length: 12; V: TRBV2
CDR3: ASSFRAAPGQY; J: TRBJ2-7; length: 11; V: TRBV28
CDR3: ASSSPGTAGYGYT; J: TRBJ1-2; length: 13; V: TRBV28
CDR3: ASSFGLLSYEQY; J: TRBJ2-7; length: 12; V: TRBV2
CDR3: ATRRTGRRDQPQH; J: TRBJ1-5; length: 13; V: TRBV15
CDR3: ASSGTLHSEAF; J: TRBJ1-1; length: 11; V: TRBV27
CDR3: ASSVALAGGYDEQF; J: TRBJ2-1; length: 14; V: TRBV9
CDR3: ASSRQAVETQY; J: TRBJ2-5; length: 11; V: TRBV11-3
CDR3: ASSEPRGNQPQH; J: TRBJ1-5; length: 12; V: TRBV28
CDR3: ASSPSEGAGNYEQY; J: TRBJ2-7; length: 14; V: TRBV9
CDR3: ASSLRNQPQH; J: TRBJ1-5; length: 10; V: TRBV28
CDR3: ASRGQRPYEQY; J: TRBJ2-7; length: 11; V: TRBV19
CDR3: ASSPDRVERY; J: TRBJ2-3; length: 10; V: TRBV7-6
CDR3: ASSQGQGNQPQH; J: TRBJ1-5; length: 12; V: TRBV4-3
CDR3: ASSLVREWGLDTQY; J: TRBJ2-3; length: 14; V: TRBV5-1
CDR3: ASSAGLAEETQY; J: TRBJ2-5; length: 12; V: TRBV25-1
CDR3: ASRGVQGGNEKLF; J: TRBJ1-4; length: 13; V: TRBV7-9
CDR3: ASSIEDRAKGGYT; J: TRBJ1-2; length: 13; V: TRBV7-2
CDR3: ASSSPRTSGDTQY; J: TRBJ2-3; length: 13; V: TRBV5-1
CDR3: ASNTVAGPYEQY; J: TRBJ2-7; length: 12; V: TRBV2
CDR3: SVVIWSENTEAF; J: TRBJ1-1; length: 12; V: TRBV29-1
CDR3: ASSLPGEAF; J: TRBJ1-1; length: 9; V: TRBV2
CDR3: ASSLQGGAYNEQF; J: TRBJ2-1; length: 13; V: TRBV11-2
CDR3: ASSSPGTLSYEQY; J: TRBJ2-7; length: 13; V: TRBV6-5
CDR3: ASSYDRTSSGNTIY; J: TRBJ1-3; length: 14; V: TRBV6-5
CDR3: ASSYRRTGLAQPQH; J: TRBJ1-5; length: 14; V: TRBV6-5
CDR3: ASSLGLSTDTQY; J: TRBJ2-3; length: 12; V: TRBV28
CDR3: ASSVGGAGATDTQY; J: TRBJ2-3; length: 14; V: TRBV9
CDR3: ASTSGQGVVYGYT; J: TRBJ1-2; length: 13; V: TRBV7-2
CDR3: ASSRPPDRGYT; J: TRBJ1-2; length: 11; V: TRBV19
CDR3: ASSLGTSGSLAYEQY; J: TRBJ2-7; length: 15; V: TRBV7-9
CDR3: ASSDFREGTDTQY; J: TRBJ2-3; length: 13; V: TRBV25-1
CDR3: ATRLQGAEKLF; J: TRBJ1-4; length: 11; V: TRBV6-5
CDR3: ASMVDTEAF; J: TRBJ1-1; length: 9; V: TRBV6-6
CDR3: ASSVLQGGTDTQY; J: TRBJ2-3; length: 13; V: TRBV9
CDR3: ASSPQIGGNYGYT; J: TRBJ1-2; length: 13; V: TRBV7-2
CDR3: ASSLLAGGNEQF; J: TRBJ2-1; length: 12; V: TRBV7-7
CDR3: ASSLGQGLDEQF; J: TRBJ2-1; length: 12; V: TRBV7-8
CDR3: ASSQDRLGTGMNTEAF; J: TRBJ1-1; length: 16; V: TRBV4-3
CDR3: AWSGQYEQF; J: TRBJ2-1; length: 9; V: TRBV30
CDR3: ASSRSSTDTQY; J: TRBJ2-3; length: 11; V: TRBV7-3
CDR3: ASSVRMNTEAF; J: TRBJ1-1; length: 11; V: TRBV9
CDR3: ASSLGSGRISETQY; J: TRBJ2-5; length: 14; V: TRBV5-4
CDR3: ASSGGTGDQPQH; J: TRBJ1-5; length: 12; V: TRBV7-8
CDR3: ASTQVAYEQY; J: TRBJ2-7; length: 10; V: TRBV2
CDR3: ASSPAGTSYNEQF; J: TRBJ2-1; length: 13; V: TRBV5-1
CDR3: ASSWGGSYEQY; J: TRBJ2-7; length: 11; V: TRBV27
CDR3: ASSRTGWNTEAF; J: TRBJ1-1; length: 12; V: TRBV7-3
CDR3: AGPTGARTGELF; J: TRBJ2-2; length: 12; V: TRBV7-2
CDR3: ASSSAFGQGSHEQY; J: TRBJ2-7; length: 14; V: TRBV27